A selection of T cell receptor beta chains follows, all from one sample in a study of blood T cell repertoires in COVID-19. Sequencing was performed with immunoSEQ multiplex PCR; in TCRdb, only in-frame clones are kept and a portion is missing. This sample carries about 87,000 clones, around nine tenths of them seen once, and the ten largest clones take about 5%. The specimen sequenced was peripheral blood. The receptor set was obtained from a man between 40 and 49 years old with acute or convalescent COVID-19. The CDR3 runs from the conserved cysteine through the conserved F or W. Each record gives: D gene, clone size, J gene, V gene, CDR3 DNA, CDR3 protein. The D gene is left open where the match is weak. A row's size may be missing; if present it is once, few, many or a size class.

d_call: TRBD1; clone_size: .; j_call: TRBJ2-4; v_call: TRBV7-9; cdr3_nt: TGTGCCAGCAGCTCAGGACAGGTCGACGGCAAAAACATTCAGTACTTC; cdr3_aa: CASSSGQVDGKNIQYF
d_call: .; clone_size: .; j_call: TRBJ1-5; v_call: TRBV7-9; cdr3_nt: TGTGCCAGCAGCTCGGGCAATCAGCCCCAGCATTTT; cdr3_aa: CASSSGNQPQHF
d_call: TRBD2; clone_size: once; j_call: TRBJ2-1; v_call: TRBV10-2; cdr3_nt: TGCGCCAGCAGCCCTACTAGCGGGCCATACAATGAGCAGTTCTTC; cdr3_aa: CASSPTSGPYNEQFF
d_call: .; clone_size: .; j_call: TRBJ1-2; v_call: TRBV14; cdr3_nt: TGTGCCAGCAGCCAAGCTATCAACTATGGCTACACCTTC; cdr3_aa: CASSQAINYGYTF
d_call: .; clone_size: .; j_call: TRBJ2-7; v_call: TRBV5-5; cdr3_nt: TGTGCCAGCAGCTCCTCTGGGGGGTCCTACGAGCAGTACTTC; cdr3_aa: CASSSSGGSYEQYF
d_call: .; clone_size: .; j_call: TRBJ1-2; v_call: TRBV7-2; cdr3_nt: TGTGCCAGCAGGATGCCGGGAGGGGCAAACTATGGCTACACCTTC; cdr3_aa: CASRMPGGANYGYTF
d_call: TRBD2; clone_size: .; j_call: TRBJ2-3; v_call: TRBV9; cdr3_nt: TGTGCCAGCAGCGTACCCGCTAGCGGGGGGGACGCAGATACGCAGTATTTT; cdr3_aa: CASSVPASGGDADTQYF
d_call: .; clone_size: .; j_call: TRBJ1-1; v_call: TRBV9; cdr3_nt: TGTGCCAGCAGCGTCGGGACAACATTGATGAACACTGAAGCTTTCTTT; cdr3_aa: CASSVGTTLMNTEAFF
d_call: .; clone_size: .; j_call: TRBJ2-7; v_call: TRBV9; cdr3_nt: TGTGCCAGCAGCGTAGCAACAGGGCAGTACGAGCAGTACTTC; cdr3_aa: CASSVATGQYEQYF
d_call: TRBD1; clone_size: .; j_call: TRBJ1-1; v_call: TRBV9; cdr3_nt: TGTGCCAGCAGCTCCGGACAGGGGTACATGAACACTGAAGCTTTCTTT; cdr3_aa: CASSSGQGYMNTEAFF
d_call: TRBD2; clone_size: .; j_call: TRBJ2-1; v_call: TRBV6-1; cdr3_nt: TGTGCCAGCAGTGACGGGTTGGGCGGGAGGATCTACAATGAGCAGTTCTTC; cdr3_aa: CASSDGLGGRIYNEQFF
d_call: .; clone_size: few; j_call: TRBJ1-5; v_call: TRBV7-8; cdr3_nt: TGTGCCAGCAGAGGAGGAGGCAATCAGCCCCAGCATTTT; cdr3_aa: CASRGGGNQPQHF
d_call: TRBD2; clone_size: .; j_call: TRBJ2-1; v_call: TRBV29-1; cdr3_nt: TGCAGCGTTGACGGACTAGCGGGAGTTGGTTCCTACAATGAGCAGTTCTTC; cdr3_aa: CSVDGLAGVGSYNEQFF
d_call: TRBD1; clone_size: .; j_call: TRBJ1-6; v_call: TRBV9; cdr3_nt: TGTGCCAGCAGCGCGACAGGGCAAAATTCACCCCTCCACTTT; cdr3_aa: CASSATGQNSPLHF
d_call: .; clone_size: .; j_call: TRBJ2-1; v_call: TRBV10-2; cdr3_nt: TGCGCCAGCAGGGACTCAACTCTACACAATGAGCAGTTCTTC; cdr3_aa: CASRDSTLHNEQFF
d_call: TRBD2; clone_size: .; j_call: TRBJ2-7; v_call: TRBV4-1; cdr3_nt: TGCGCCAGCAGCCCCACGCAAAATAGCCTAGCGGGGGGGACCCTTGTCGAGCAGTACTTC; cdr3_aa: CASSPTQNSLAGGTLVEQYF
d_call: .; clone_size: .; j_call: TRBJ1-4; v_call: TRBV18; cdr3_nt: TGTGCCAGCTCAACCCGACAGCCCGAAAATGAAAAACTGTTTTTT; cdr3_aa: CASSTRQPENEKLFF
d_call: TRBD2; clone_size: .; j_call: TRBJ2-1; v_call: TRBV11-2; cdr3_nt: TGTGCCAGCACCCAAAGGGCTAGCGGGGAATTCTCCTACAATGAGCAGTTCTTC; cdr3_aa: CASTQRASGEFSYNEQFF
d_call: .; clone_size: .; j_call: TRBJ2-3; v_call: TRBV24-1; cdr3_nt: TGTGCCACCAGTGACCCAGTTAGGGGATCGACAGATACGCAGTATTTT; cdr3_aa: CATSDPVRGSTDTQYF
d_call: TRBD2; clone_size: .; j_call: TRBJ2-7; v_call: TRBV5-1; cdr3_nt: TGCGCCAGCAGCGAAACACTAGCGGGAGGAAAATCCGAGCAGTACTTC; cdr3_aa: CASSETLAGGKSEQYF
d_call: TRBD1; clone_size: .; j_call: TRBJ1-2; v_call: TRBV30; cdr3_nt: TGTGCCTGGAGTCAAAAGTGGACAGGGGGTGGCTACACCTTC; cdr3_aa: CAWSQKWTGGGYTF
d_call: .; clone_size: .; j_call: TRBJ1-1; v_call: TRBV20-1; cdr3_nt: TGCAGTGCTAGTCGGGGTGCGGCTGAAGCTTTCTTT; cdr3_aa: CSASRGAAEAFF
d_call: .; clone_size: .; j_call: TRBJ2-2; v_call: TRBV7-9; cdr3_nt: TGTGCCAGCAGCAAAGGGACTGCGAACACCGGGGAGCTGTTTTTT; cdr3_aa: CASSKGTANTGELFF
d_call: TRBD1; clone_size: once; j_call: TRBJ1-3; v_call: TRBV27; cdr3_nt: TGTGCCAGCAGTCTCCACAGGGGGATCTCTGGAAACACCATATATTTT; cdr3_aa: CASSLHRGISGNTIYF
d_call: TRBD1; clone_size: .; j_call: TRBJ2-7; v_call: TRBV29-1; cdr3_nt: TGCAGTGGCATGAGGGGGCCGCGGGAGCAGTACTTC; cdr3_aa: CSGMRGPREQYF
d_call: TRBD2; clone_size: .; j_call: TRBJ2-1; v_call: TRBV24-1; cdr3_nt: TGTGCCACTAGTGCATTGACTAGCGGGGCTTACAATGAGCAGTTCTTC; cdr3_aa: CATSALTSGAYNEQFF
d_call: TRBD2; clone_size: once; j_call: TRBJ2-3; v_call: TRBV3-1/TRBV3-2; cdr3_nt: TGTGCCAGCAGCGTGACTAGCAGGGGCACAGATACGCAGTATTTT; cdr3_aa: CASSVTSRGTDTQYF
d_call: .; clone_size: .; j_call: TRBJ2-5; v_call: TRBV2; cdr3_nt: TGTGCCAGCGTTATCTCATGGAGAGAGACCCAGTACTTC; cdr3_aa: CASVISWRETQYF
d_call: .; clone_size: .; j_call: TRBJ2-7; v_call: TRBV4-1; cdr3_nt: TGCGCCAGCAGCCAAGACAGGGCTGACTACGAGCAGTACTTC; cdr3_aa: CASSQDRADYEQYF
d_call: .; clone_size: .; j_call: TRBJ1-1; v_call: TRBV6-6; cdr3_nt: TGTGCCAGCAGCCCCGGCCGGGGGGTCACTGAAGCTTTCTTT; cdr3_aa: CASSPGRGVTEAFF
d_call: TRBD1; clone_size: .; j_call: TRBJ2-3; v_call: TRBV7-2; cdr3_nt: TGTGCCAGCAGCTTAGCGCCGATTGACAGGGCGGATACGCAGTATTTT; cdr3_aa: CASSLAPIDRADTQYF
d_call: .; clone_size: many; j_call: TRBJ1-1; v_call: TRBV5-1; cdr3_nt: TGCGCCAGCAGCTTGGCCCCGAGAGAGGACACTGAAGCTTTCTTT; cdr3_aa: CASSLAPREDTEAFF
d_call: TRBD1; clone_size: .; j_call: TRBJ2-1; v_call: TRBV4-2; cdr3_nt: TGTGCCAGCAGCCAAGATAAGGAGACAGGGACCTACAATGAGCAGTTCTTC; cdr3_aa: CASSQDKETGTYNEQFF
d_call: TRBD1; clone_size: .; j_call: TRBJ2-7; v_call: TRBV29-1; cdr3_nt: TGCAGCGTTCACATGAGGACAGGGGCGAGTGAGCAGTACTTC; cdr3_aa: CSVHMRTGASEQYF
d_call: .; clone_size: .; j_call: TRBJ1-1; v_call: TRBV3-1/TRBV3-2; cdr3_nt: TGTGCCAGCAGCCGACCTGGACAGAGTGAGATCACTGAAGCTTTCTTT; cdr3_aa: CASSRPGQSEITEAFF
d_call: TRBD2; clone_size: .; j_call: TRBJ2-1; v_call: TRBV4-2; cdr3_nt: TGTGCCAGCAGCCACTTGACTAGCGGGGAGCACAATGAGCAGTTCTTC; cdr3_aa: CASSHLTSGEHNEQFF
d_call: .; clone_size: .; j_call: TRBJ2-5; v_call: TRBV3-1/TRBV3-2; cdr3_nt: TGTGCCAGCAGCCGAGGACTTTTTAAGTACTTC; cdr3_aa: CASSRGLFKYF
d_call: TRBD2; clone_size: .; j_call: TRBJ2-1; v_call: TRBV5-4; cdr3_nt: TGTGCCAGCAGTCCCCGGACTAGCGGGACGATCTGGGGTAATGAGCAGTTCTTC; cdr3_aa: CASSPRTSGTIWGNEQFF
d_call: TRBD1; clone_size: .; j_call: TRBJ1-1; v_call: TRBV27; cdr3_nt: TGTGCCACCCGCCCCTGGGGACAGCTCGGGAGGGGCACTGAAGCTTTCTTT; cdr3_aa: CATRPWGQLGRGTEAFF
d_call: TRBD1; clone_size: .; j_call: TRBJ2-1; v_call: TRBV24-1; cdr3_nt: TGTGCCACCAGTGATTTTTCCTCTGGGGACAGGGCCTACAATGAGCAGTTCTTC; cdr3_aa: CATSDFSSGDRAYNEQFF
d_call: TRBD1; clone_size: .; j_call: TRBJ1-4; v_call: TRBV7-9; cdr3_nt: TGTGCCAGCAGCTATGACGGGACAGGGATCGAAAAACTGTTTTTT; cdr3_aa: CASSYDGTGIEKLFF
d_call: .; clone_size: .; j_call: TRBJ1-1; v_call: TRBV30; cdr3_nt: TGTGCCTGGAGAATTGGCCCGCTGGGCGCCGAAGCTTTCTTT; cdr3_aa: CAWRIGPLGAEAFF